A selection of T cell receptor beta chains follows, all from one sample in a study of human T cells and chemical hapten exposure. One entry per CDR3 protein results from TCRdb running MiXCR on the RACE reads. The sample gives 35,000 or so distinct CDR3 sequences, approximately 10% of which show up once; 25% to 35% is in the top ten. The sequencing here drew on whole blood, taken in connection with sensitization to the hapten diphenylcyclopropenone (DPC). These receptors all stem from a man aged 45 to 65 with alopecia areata. Some clones in this sample may be carry-over from other donors' samples. The CDR3 runs from the conserved cysteine through the conserved F or W. The order of the fields is J gene, D gene, V gene, clone size, CDR3 DNA, CDR3 protein. A D gene is named only where the DNA matches it firmly. The size entry is marked missing in some rows and otherwise reads once, few, many or a size class.

>TRBJ2-1|NA|TRBV6-4|many
TGTGCCAGCAGTTCGGGGGGCGCGGTATCTGGCAATGAGCAGTTCTTC
CASSSGGAVSGNEQFF
>TRBJ2-7|TRBD1|TRBV4-2|NA
TGTGCCAGCAGCCTCCCGGGACAGGGGGCGTACGAGCAGTACTTC
CASSLPGQGAYEQYF
>TRBJ2-5|NA|TRBV5-1|many
TGCGCCAGCAGGCCCTCCGTCGGGGAGACCCAGTACTTC
CASRPSVGETQYF
>TRBJ2-3|TRBD2|TRBV20-1|few
TGCAGTGCTATAACTAGCGGGAAGTCAGATACGCAGTATTTT
CSAITSGKSDTQYF
>TRBJ1-5|TRBD1|TRBV6-1|NA
TGTGCCAGCAGTACCGGGACAGCAGGAGGATTTCGAAATCAGCCCCAGCATTTT
CASSTGTAGGFRNQPQHF
>TRBJ2-1|TRBD2|TRBV20-1|many
TGCAGTGCTAGACTAGCGGGAGCTAACAATGAGCAGTTCTTC
CSARLAGANNEQFF
>TRBJ1-6|TRBD1|TRBV4-2|NA
TGTGCCAGCAGCCAAGATCTGGCAGGGGGGAATTCACCCCTCCACTTT
CASSQDLAGGNSPLHF
>TRBJ2-6|NA|TRBV2|many
TGTGCCAGACAGGGCGACTCTGGGGCCAACGTCCTGACTTTC
CARQGDSGANVLTF
>TRBJ1-2|NA|TRBV3-1|NA
TGTGCCAGCAGCCAAGCGGGGGTTGGCTACACCTTC
CASSQAGVGYTF
>TRBJ2-1|TRBD1|TRBV6-6|few
TGTGCCAGCAGTCAAGACAGGGGGCGATACAATGAGCAGTTCTTC
CASSQDRGRYNEQFF
>TRBJ1-1|TRBD1|TRBV29-1|few
TGCAGCGTGGGACAGGGGGTTCGCACTGAAGCTTTCTTT
CSVGQGVRTEAFF
>TRBJ2-7|NA|TRBV28|NA
TGTGCCAGCAGTTTACCGGGGGACGGTTACTACGAGCAGTACTTC
CASSLPGDGYYEQYF
>TRBJ1-5|NA|TRBV7-8|many
TGTGCCAGCAGCTTAAGGCAGGGCGGACAGCCCCAGCATTTT
CASSLRQGGQPQHF
>TRBJ2-1|NA|TRBV7-8|many
TGTGCCAGCAGTATTTGGAGGGAGCAGTTCTTC
CASSIWREQFF
>TRBJ2-4|NA|TRBV20-1|NA
TGCAGTGCTAGAGGAGCACTCGGGGCCGACAGGGCCAAAAACATTCAGTACTTC
CSARGALGADRAKNIQYF
>TRBJ2-7|NA|TRBV3-1|many
TGTGCCAGCAGCCAAGACGGGAGCTGGTACGAGCAGTACTTC
CASSQDGSWYEQYF
>TRBJ2-1|TRBD2|TRBV28|many
TGTGCCAGCAGTCCCGCTAGCGGGATCTCCTACAATGAGCAGTTCTTC
CASSPASGISYNEQFF
>TRBJ2-1|TRBD2|TRBV13|many
TGTGCCAGCAGCTTAGTAGCGGGAGCCAATGAGCAGTTCTTC
CASSLVAGANEQFF
>TRBJ2-5|NA|TRBV11-1|NA
TGTGCCAGCAGCCTCGTACAAGAGACCCAGTACTTC
CASSLVQETQYF
>TRBJ1-2|NA|TRBV10-3|many
TGTGCCATCAGTGAGGCCCTTTCCTATGGCTACACCTTC
CAISEALSYGYTF
>TRBJ2-1|TRBD1|TRBV24-1|few
TGTGCCACCAGTGCCTCCGACAGGGGCCTCAATGAGCAGTTCTTC
CATSASDRGLNEQFF
>TRBJ2-7|NA|TRBV24-1|NA
TGTGCCACCAGTGATGGAGCCTACGAGCAGTACTTC
CATSDGAYEQYF
>TRBJ2-7|NA|TRBV29-1|many
TGCAGCGTCAAAGGGCGGGGGCGAACCTCCAGCTCCTACGAGCAGTACTTC
CSVKGRGRTSSSYEQYF
>TRBJ1-1|TRBD1|TRBV7-2|many
TGTGCCAGCAGCCTCCGCGCCGGGACAGGGAAACTGAACACTGAAGCTTTCTTT
CASSLRAGTGKLNTEAFF
>TRBJ2-7|NA|TRBV29-1|many
TGCAGCGTTTTTGATGGGGGGCGCTACGAGCAGTACTTC
CSVFDGGRYEQYF
>TRBJ2-7|TRBD1|TRBV29-1|few
TGCAGCGTTGGCGGACAGGGTCTATACGAGCAGTACTTC
CSVGGQGLYEQYF
>TRBJ2-1|TRBD2|TRBV6-4|few
TGTGCCAGCAGTGTCAGCGGGGAAGACTACAATGAGCAGTTCTTC
CASSVSGEDYNEQFF
>TRBJ2-4|TRBD2|TRBV15|many
TGTGCCACCAGCAGAGGTGTGGGACTAGCGGAGGAGGAGAGGAACATTCAGTACTTC
CATSRGVGLAEEERNIQYF
>TRBJ2-1|TRBD1|TRBV7-8|few
TGTGCCAGCAGCCCATCTCGGACAGGGAAGAACAATGAGCAGTTCTTC
CASSPSRTGKNNEQFF
>TRBJ2-7|NA|TRBV7-2|many
TGTGCCAGCAGCTGGGGGCTCGGGACTCCCTACGAGCAGTACTTC
CASSWGLGTPYEQYF
>TRBJ2-7|NA|TRBV4-1|NA
TGCGCCAGCAGCCAAGTGACAGCCTCCTACGAGCAGTACTTC
CASSQVTASYEQYF
>TRBJ2-7|NA|TRBV4-1|few
TGCGCCAGCAGCCAAGATGACAGGACAACCTACGAGCAGTACTTC
CASSQDDRTTYEQYF
>TRBJ1-1|NA|TRBV5-1|many
TGCGCCAGCGGCAAACAGACGGGGCGTGCTTTCTTT
CASGKQTGRAFF
>TRBJ2-1|TRBD2|TRBV18|NA
TGTGCCAGCTCACCAGAGACTAGCGGACTCAATGAGCAGTTCTTC
CASSPETSGLNEQFF
>TRBJ1-4|TRBD1|TRBV19|many
TGTGCCAGTAGTCCACGGGACAGTGGAGGTGAAAAACTGTTTTTT
CASSPRDSGGEKLFF
>TRBJ2-3|NA|TRBV29-1|NA
TGCAGCGGCGGGGCAGATACGCAGTATTTT
CSGGADTQYF
>TRBJ2-7|TRBD2|TRBV7-6|many
TGTGCCAGCAGCTCCTGGACTAGCGGGATCTACGAGCAGTACTTC
CASSSWTSGIYEQYF
>TRBJ2-7|TRBD1|TRBV28|NA
TGTGCCAGCAGGTCCTCCCCTTGGGGACAGACCTACGAGCAGTACTTC
CASRSSPWGQTYEQYF
>TRBJ2-7|TRBD2|TRBV28|NA
TGTGCCAGCAGTCCCCCGCCGCGGGGGGTAGGGGAGCAGTACTTC
CASSPPPRGVGEQYF
>TRBJ2-1|NA|TRBV29-1|few
TGCAGCGTTGAAAGCGGAGGGCTAGATATGGATGAGCAGTTCTTC
CSVESGGLDMDEQFF
>TRBJ2-4|TRBD1|TRBV20-1|NA
TGCAGTCAGACAGGGAATGCGCCAATTCCCAAAAACATTCAGTACTTC
CSQTGNAPIPKNIQYF